This entry lists 28 T cell receptor beta chains sequenced from one sample in a study of T cell responses to AZD1222 COVID-19 vaccine. Profiling relied on immunoSEQ multiplex PCR, and the TCRdb table lists in-frame clones only, not all of them. The table has roughly 130,000 clones, 90% to 95% seen once. Source: peripheral blood, taken on day 0 of AZD1222 vaccination. The receptors come from an adult in good health.

The CDR3 protein is CASTTLSGKDYGYTF. The CDR3, as DNA: TGTGCCAGCACTACCCTGTCAGGGAAAGACTATGGCTACACCTTC. The genes are TRBV7-9 and TRBJ1-2; a possible D gene is TRBD1 (5 bases). Germline V CDR1 and CDR2: SEHNR, FQNEAQ (reference sequence). This CDR3 is built from 15 residues. V lost 7 bases and J 3 bases, leaving 18 bases between the germline ends.

The chain combines TRBV10-3 with TRBJ2-7; 7 bases align to TRBD2. Germline assignment: CDR1 ENHRY and CDR2 SYGVKD. J lost 6 bases, V lost 1 base, and 12 bases had no gene match. This CDR3 region has 16 residues. CDR3 nucleotides: TGTGCCATCAGTGAGTTTGGCGGGAGCGGCTCGCTCGAGCAGTACTTC. Residues: CAISEFGGSGSLEQYF.

The CDR3: CASSQRVINEQFF. CDR3 in DNA: TGTGCCAGCAGCCAACGGGTCATCAATGAGCAGTTCTTC. V is TRBV3-1 (or the pseudogene TRBV3-2) and J is TRBJ2-1, with D unresolved. The CDR3 has 13 amino acids. Germline V gives CDR1 LGHDT, CDR2 YNNKEL (reference sequence). The V and J ends lost 2 bases and 6 bases respectively, with 8 bases between them.

The rearrangement uses TRBV9 and TRBJ2-2; D is perhaps TRBD1 (6 bases). The V gene lost 4 bases and the J gene lost 1 base, with 14 bases spanning the gap. CDR1 SGDLS and CDR2 YYNGEE come from the germline V gene. The CDR3 runs 16 residues. The CDR3 sequence: CASSLTGYGNTGELFF. CDR3 nucleotide sequence: TGTGCCAGCAGCCTAACAGGGTATGGGAACACCGGGGAGCTGTTTTTT.

The chain is built from TRBV27 and TRBJ1-1; no clear D. The CDR3 consists of 16 residues. CDR1 and CDR2 (germline): MNHEY, SMNVEV (reference sequence). The V gene lost 2 bases and the J gene lost 3 bases, with 16 bases spanning the gap. This CDR3 reads CASSLRPFGVDTEAFF. CDR3 nucleotides: TGTGCCAGCAGTTTACGCCCCTTTGGGGTAGACACTGAAGCTTTCTTT.

J is TRBJ2-7 and V is TRBV7-9; unclear D gene. With 2 bases removed from V and 3 bases from J, the gap between germline ends came to 2 bases. The CDR3 is made up of 11 amino acids. Germline V gene data show CDR1 as SEHNR and CDR2 as FQNEAQ (reference sequence). The chain's CDR3 is CASSLSYEQYF. For the CDR3, the DNA is TGTGCCAGCAGCTTAAGCTACGAGCAGTACTTC.

The gene calls are TRBV5-4 and TRBJ1-1; 7 nucleotides agree with TRBD1. The germline V gene encodes CDR1 SGHNT and CDR2 YYREEE (reference sequence). With V trimmed by 4 bases and J by 2 bases, 5 bases remained unmatched. This CDR3 comprises 14 residues. The CDR3 DNA reads TGTGCCAGCAGCCGGGGACAGACAAACACTGAAGCTTTCTTT. This encodes CASSRGQTNTEAFF.

The chain combines TRBV27 with TRBJ2-7; 9 nucleotides line up with TRBD2. Germline V gene sequence: CDR1 MNHEY, CDR2 SMNVEV (reference sequence). The CDR3 is 16 amino acids. Losses at the gene ends were 6 bases for V and 3 bases for J; bases not matched to a gene: 12. CDR3 DNA: TGTGCCAGCAGGAAATTGGGGACTAGCTCGGTCTACGAGCAGTACTTC. It yields the protein CASRKLGTSSVYEQYF.

This sequence joins TRBV19 and TRBJ1-2; possibly TRBD1 for D (6 bases). Germline lookup yields CDR1 LNHDA and CDR2 SQIVND (reference sequence). V gave up 2 bases and J gave up 10 bases, with 11 bases separating them. This CDR3 is 12 amino acids long. For the CDR3, the DNA is TGTGCCAGTAGTATAAGGGGGGTCGACTACACCTTC. It specifies CASSIRGVDYTF.

This chain joins TRBV7-8 and TRBJ2-1, with 9 nucleotides matching TRBD2. Germline CDR1 SGHVS, CDR2 FQNEAQ. Losses at the gene ends were 5 bases for V and 6 bases for J; bases not matched to a gene: 8. The CDR3 extends over 15 amino acids. Here the CDR3 reads CASSRTGLASNEQFF. The CDR3 DNA reads as TGTGCCAGCAGCCGTACGGGACTAGCAAGCAATGAGCAGTTCTTC.

The rearrangement joins TRBV7-2 to TRBJ2-7; D assignment may be TRBD1 or TRBD2 (5 bases each). CDR3 length: 15 amino acids. V lost 4 bases, J lost 2 bases, and 15 bases lay in between. Germline-derived CDR1 and CDR2 are SGHTA and FQGNSA. The CDR3 loop is CASSSGQLGAYEQYF. CDR3 bases: TGTGCCAGCAGCTCCGGCCAGCTGGGGGCCTACGAGCAGTACTTC. The whole variable domain, filled in from reference TRBV7-2 and TRBJ2-7, reads GAGVSQSPSNKVTEKGKDVELRCDPISGHTALYWYRQSLGQGLEFLIYFQGNSAPDKSGLPSDRFSAERTGGSVSTLTIQRTQQEDSAVYLCASSSGQLGAYEQYFGPGTRLTVT.

The chain recombines TRBV7-9 with TRBJ2-1; no firm D call. V was trimmed by 3 bases and J by 4 bases, leaving 7 bases between them. The CDR3 runs to 13 residues. The germline V gene has CDR1 SEHNR and CDR2 FQNEAQ (reference sequence). Written as DNA, the CDR3 is TGTGCCAGCAGCTTCTCTGTATACAATGAGCAGTTCTTC. The encoded protein is CASSFSVYNEQFF.

This clone was seen a single time. The genes are TRBV24-1 and TRBJ1-1; possible D gene TRBD1, 6 bases. Germline values: CDR1 KGHDR, CDR2 SFDVKD. The V end was cut by 7 bases, the J end by 1 base, with 9 bases between. This CDR3 has 13 residues. CDR3 coding DNA: TGTGCCACCAGCCAACAGGGGAACACTGAAGCTTTCTTT. The encoded protein is CATSQQGNTEAFF.

The chain combines TRBV5-1 with TRBJ2-7, with D tentatively TRBD1 (5 bases). Germline V gives CDR1 SGHRS, CDR2 YFSETQ. V lost 1 base, J lost 3 bases, and 8 bases lay in between. The CDR3 extends over 13 amino acids. CDR3 in amino acids: CASSLSTGYEQYF. In DNA form, the CDR3 reads TGCGCCAGCAGCTTGAGTACAGGCTACGAGCAGTACTTC.

This chain joins TRBV5-4 and TRBJ1-2; D is unresolved. Germline V gene data show CDR1 as SGHNT and CDR2 as YYREEE (reference sequence). The CDR3 length is 15 residues. V gave up 6 bases and J gave up 1 base, with 16 bases separating them. CDR3 residues: CASIMTPEFNYGYTF. CDR3 sequence (DNA): TGTGCCAGCATCATGACACCCGAATTTAACTATGGCTACACCTTC.

The J gene is TRBJ2-3, the V gene TRBV27; no firm D call. Germline V gene sequence: CDR1 MNHEY, CDR2 SMNVEV (reference sequence). The CDR3 covers 11 residues. The V end was cut by 4 bases, the J end by 6 bases, with 5 bases between. The CDR3 is CASSSADTQYF. CDR3 DNA sequence: TGTGCCAGCAGTTCGGCGGATACGCAGTATTTT.

This chain links TRBV6-5 with TRBJ1-2, with D possibly TRBD1 on 5 matching bases. Germline V CDR1 and CDR2: MNHEY, SVGAGI. Between the trimmed V and J ends, which lost 7 bases and 8 bases, there was a span of 17 bases. The CDR3 sequence is 13 residues long. For the CDR3, the DNA is TGTGCCAGCAAAACAGGCTCAGGGAACGGCTACACCTTC. This sequence encodes CASKTGSGNGYTF.

The genes are TRBV7-2 and TRBJ2-7; TRBD1 is a possible D gene (6 bases). Per germline, CDR1 SGHTA and CDR2 FQGNSA. The CDR3 is 16 amino acids. The V end lost 5 bases, the J end lost 5 bases, and 22 bases lay between the germline ends. This CDR3 is CASSPLPGRGSHEQYF. In DNA, the CDR3 is TGTGCCAGCAGCCCCCTCCCTGGAAGGGGGTCACACGAGCAGTACTTC.

The chain links TRBV5-1 to TRBJ1-1; D remains ambiguous. The V end lost 0 bases, the J end lost 3 bases, and 12 bases lay between the germline ends. This CDR3 comprises 15 residues. Germline-derived CDR1 and CDR2 are SGHRS and YFSETQ. The CDR3 sequence is CASSLGSGRDTEAFF. The CDR3 region has the DNA TGCGCCAGCAGCTTGGGTTCAGGTCGGGACACTGAAGCTTTCTTT. The variable domain in full, completed from reference TRBV5-1 and TRBJ1-1, reads KAGVTQTPRYLIKTRGQQVTLSCSPISGHRSVSWYQQTPGQGLQFLFEYFSETQRNKGNFPGRFSGRQFSNSRSEMNVSTLELGDSALYLCASSLGSGRDTEAFFGQGTRLTVV.

The chain joins TRBV5-1 to TRBJ2-1; TRBD2 agrees at 10 bases. The length of the CDR3 is 15 residues. The V gene's germline CDR1 is SGHRS and CDR2 YFSETQ. J lost 5 bases, V lost 0 bases, and 2 bases had no gene match. In DNA form, the CDR3 reads TGCGCCAGCAGCTTGGTAACTAGCGGGAACAATGAGCAGTTCTTC. As protein: CASSLVTSGNNEQFF.

The chain recombines TRBV9 with TRBJ2-3; 9 bases match TRBD2. The junction had 1 base not matched to a gene; V was cut back by 0 bases and J by 5 bases. Looked up from germline, CDR1 is SGDLS and CDR2 is YYNGEE. The CDR3 length is 14 residues. CDR3 amino acids: CASSVASGIDTQYF. The CDR3 nucleotides are TGTGCCAGCAGCGTAGCTAGCGGGATAGATACGCAGTATTTT.

The chain recombines TRBV7-9 with TRBJ1-5; D possibly corresponds to TRBD1 (6 bases). The CDR3 sequence is 16 residues long. CDR1 and CDR2 from the germline V gene are SEHNR and FQNEAQ (reference sequence). Trimming stripped 3 bases from V and 4 bases from J, with 16 bases between. The CDR3 sequence is CASSFTGAQTNQPQHF. The DNA for the CDR3 is TGTGCCAGCAGCTTTACGGGGGCACAGACTAATCAGCCCCAGCATTTT.

V gene TRBV30 combines with J gene TRBJ1-5, with unresolved D. Deletions cut 8 bases from V and 0 bases from J, with 11 bases between. Germline loops: CDR1 GTSNPN, CDR2 SVGIG (reference sequence). The CDR3 has 13 amino acids. CDR3 sequence (DNA): TGTGCCAGTGGTACGGGTAGCAATCAGCCCCAGCATTTT. Translating it yields CASGTGSNQPQHF.

The chain has TRBV3-1 (or the pseudogene TRBV3-2) and TRBJ2-3; 9 positions match TRBD2. Germline V gene sequence: CDR1 LGHDT, CDR2 YNNKEL (reference sequence). Unmatched junction bases numbered 8, after V lost 2 bases and J lost 2 bases. The CDR3 length is 17 residues. CDR3 region: CASSQRPLAGHTDTQYF. For the CDR3, the DNA is TGTGCCAGCAGCCAACGACCACTAGCGGGTCACACAGATACGCAGTATTTT.

The rearrangement uses TRBV27 and TRBJ1-2; D may be TRBD1 (6 bases). This CDR3 contains 13 residues. The germline V and J ends were trimmed by 5 bases and 5 bases, with 12 bases remaining between them. Per the germline V gene, CDR1 is MNHEY and CDR2 is SMNVEV (reference sequence). CDR3 residues: CASSGRDIYGYTF. In DNA, the CDR3 is TGTGCCAGCAGTGGAAGGGACATTTATGGCTACACCTTC.

The gene calls are TRBV6-5 and TRBJ2-3, with D perhaps matching TRBD2 (6 bases). Looked up from germline, CDR1 is MNHEY and CDR2 is SVGAGI. The V gene lost 7 bases and the J gene lost 4 bases, with 15 bases spanning the gap. The CDR3 totals 14 residues. The CDR3 is CASKITAGSDTQYF. In nucleotides, the CDR3 is TGTGCCAGCAAAATAACGGCGGGATCAGATACGCAGTATTTT.

The chain recombines TRBV5-1 with TRBJ2-1; D perhaps matches TRBD2 (6 bases). Germline V gene data show CDR1 as SGHRS and CDR2 as YFSETQ. The CDR3 spans 14 residues. V was pared by 2 bases and J by 8 bases, with 14 bases between. CDR3 nucleotides: TGCGCCAGCAGCTTTGGAGGGCTGGGGGATGAGCAGTTCTTC. The encoded protein is CASSFGGLGDEQFF.

This chain joins TRBV5-1 and TRBJ1-1; 7 bases align to TRBD1. Germline CDR1 and CDR2: SGHRS and YFSETQ. This CDR3 contains 13 residues. V shed 7 bases, J shed 5 bases, and the junction held 8 bases outside the gene matches. The CDR3 bases are TGCGCCAGCCGTTCCACAGGGGAGACTGAAGCTTTCTTT. This sequence encodes CASRSTGETEAFF.